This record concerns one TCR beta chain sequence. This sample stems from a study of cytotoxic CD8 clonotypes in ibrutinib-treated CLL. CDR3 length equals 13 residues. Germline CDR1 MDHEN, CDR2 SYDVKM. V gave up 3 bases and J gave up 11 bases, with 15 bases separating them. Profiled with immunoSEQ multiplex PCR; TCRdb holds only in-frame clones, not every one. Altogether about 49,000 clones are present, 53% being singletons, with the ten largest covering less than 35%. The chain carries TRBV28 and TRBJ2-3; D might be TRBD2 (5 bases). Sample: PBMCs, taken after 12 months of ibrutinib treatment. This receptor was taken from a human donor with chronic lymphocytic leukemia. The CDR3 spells CASSFGLRGGQYF. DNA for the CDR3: TGTGCCAGCAGTTTCGGACTCCGAGGTGGGCAGTATTTT.